This T cell receptor beta chain was profiled in a study of blood T cell repertoires in COVID-19. Study-level information: Specimens from acute and convalescent COVID-19 originated in the United States, Italy and Spain.

CDR1 SGHAT and CDR2 FQNNGV come from the germline V gene. The CDR3 has 15 amino acids. V lost 5 bases to trimming and J lost 6 bases; unmatched junction nucleotides: 10. As originally analysed: Researchers report that nucleated cell counts were estimated from reference gene primer amplification. Here immunoSEQ multiplex PCR was the method, and the copy in TCRdb shows in-frame clones only, minus some. Clone size and V and J calls were adopted from that table, with D and trimming inferred from the DNA. Of about 50,000 clones listed, roughly nine tenths are singletons. Material: peripheral blood. This receptor was identified in a man aged 80 or over with active or convalescent COVID-19. The J gene is TRBJ1-2, the V gene TRBV11-2; TRBD1 matches at 9 bases. As DNA, the CDR3 is TGTGCCAGCAGCGAACCGGGACAGGGATGGAATGGCTACACCTTC. This codes for CASSEPGQGWNGYTF.